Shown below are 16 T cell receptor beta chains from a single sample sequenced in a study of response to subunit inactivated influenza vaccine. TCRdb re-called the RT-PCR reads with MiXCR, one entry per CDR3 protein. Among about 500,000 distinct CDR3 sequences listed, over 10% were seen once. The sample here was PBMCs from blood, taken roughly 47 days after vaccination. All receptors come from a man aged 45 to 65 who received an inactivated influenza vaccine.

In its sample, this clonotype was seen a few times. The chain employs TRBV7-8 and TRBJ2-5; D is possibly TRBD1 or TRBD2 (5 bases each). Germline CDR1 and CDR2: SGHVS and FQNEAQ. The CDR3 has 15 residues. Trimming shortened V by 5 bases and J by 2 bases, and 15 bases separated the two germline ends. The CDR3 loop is CASSRGRTGQETQYF. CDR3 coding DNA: TGTGCCAGCAGCCGGGGCCGCACAGGACAAGAGACCCAGTACTTC. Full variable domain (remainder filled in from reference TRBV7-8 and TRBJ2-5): GAGVSQSPRYKVAKRGQDVALRCDPISGHVSLFWYQQALGQGPEFLTYFQNEAQLDKSGLPSDRFFAERPEGSVSTLKIQRTQQEDSAVYLCASSRGRTGQETQYFGPGTRLLVL.

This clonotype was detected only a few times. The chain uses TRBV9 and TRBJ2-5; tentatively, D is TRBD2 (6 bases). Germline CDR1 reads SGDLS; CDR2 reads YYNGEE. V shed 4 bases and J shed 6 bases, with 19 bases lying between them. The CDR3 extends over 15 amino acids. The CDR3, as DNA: TGTGCCAGCAGCCTAGGAGGAACGGGAGCAAAGACCCAGTACTTC. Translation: CASSLGGTGAKTQYF.

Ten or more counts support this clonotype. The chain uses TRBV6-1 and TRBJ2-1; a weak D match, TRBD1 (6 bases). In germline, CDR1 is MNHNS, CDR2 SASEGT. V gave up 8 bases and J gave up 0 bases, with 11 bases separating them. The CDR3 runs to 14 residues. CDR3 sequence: CASATGRSYNEQFF. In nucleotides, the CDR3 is TGTGCCAGCGCTACAGGGCGCTCCTACAATGAGCAGTTCTTC.

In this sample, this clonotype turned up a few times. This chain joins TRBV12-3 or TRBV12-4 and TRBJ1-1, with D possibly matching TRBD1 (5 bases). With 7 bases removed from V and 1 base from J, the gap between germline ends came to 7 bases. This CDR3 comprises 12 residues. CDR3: CASMRGNTEAFF. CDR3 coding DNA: TGTGCCAGCATGAGGGGGAACACTGAAGCTTTCTTT.

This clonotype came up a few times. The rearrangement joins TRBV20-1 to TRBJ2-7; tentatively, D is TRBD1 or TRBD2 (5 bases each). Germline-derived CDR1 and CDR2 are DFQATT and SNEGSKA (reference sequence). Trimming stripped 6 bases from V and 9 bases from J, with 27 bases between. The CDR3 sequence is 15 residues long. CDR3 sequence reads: CSAPPRGEPTGGQYF. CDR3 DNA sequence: TGCAGTGCCCCCCCCCGTGGGGAGCCGACTGGGGGGCAGTACTTC.

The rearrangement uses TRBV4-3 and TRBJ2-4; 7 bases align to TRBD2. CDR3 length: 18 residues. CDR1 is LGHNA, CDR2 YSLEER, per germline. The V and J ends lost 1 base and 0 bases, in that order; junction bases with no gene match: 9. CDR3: CASSQAFRGGLAKNIQYF. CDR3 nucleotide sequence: TGCGCCAGCAGCCAAGCGTTCCGCGGGGGACTAGCCAAAAACATTCAGTACTTC.

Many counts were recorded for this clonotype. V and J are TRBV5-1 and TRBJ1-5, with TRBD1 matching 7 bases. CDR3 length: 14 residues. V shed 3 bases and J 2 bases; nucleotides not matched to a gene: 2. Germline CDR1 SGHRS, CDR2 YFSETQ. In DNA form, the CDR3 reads TGCGCCAGCAGCTGGACAGGCGGCAATCAGCCCCAGCATTTT. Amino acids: CASSWTGGNQPQHF.

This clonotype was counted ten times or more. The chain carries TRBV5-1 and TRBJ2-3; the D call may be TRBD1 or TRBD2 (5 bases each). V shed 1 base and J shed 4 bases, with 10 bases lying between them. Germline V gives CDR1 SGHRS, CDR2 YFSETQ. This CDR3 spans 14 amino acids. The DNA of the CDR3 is TGCGCCAGCAGCTTGTCGGTGGGGGCAGATACGCAGTATTTT. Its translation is CASSLSVGADTQYF. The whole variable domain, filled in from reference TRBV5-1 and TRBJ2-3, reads KAGVTQTPRYLIKTRGQQVTLSCSPISGHRSVSWYQQTPGQGLQFLFEYFSETQRNKGNFPGRFSGRQFSNSRSEMNVSTLELGDSALYLCASSLSVGADTQYFGPGTRLTVL.

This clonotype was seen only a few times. The CDR3 DNA follows: TGTGCCAGCAGTAGAAGCGCTAATGAGCAGTTCTTC. This sequence encodes CASSRSANEQFF. The chain combines TRBV12-3 or TRBV12-4 with TRBJ2-1, with D hard to call. V shed 5 bases and J shed 7 bases, with 9 bases lying between them. The CDR3 runs to 12 residues.

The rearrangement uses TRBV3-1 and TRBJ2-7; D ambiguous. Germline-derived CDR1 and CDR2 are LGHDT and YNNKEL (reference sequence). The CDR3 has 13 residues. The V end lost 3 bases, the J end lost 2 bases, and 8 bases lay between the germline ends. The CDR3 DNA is TGTGCCAGCAGCCAGGTTCGACCCTACGAGCAGTACTTC. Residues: CASSQVRPYEQYF.

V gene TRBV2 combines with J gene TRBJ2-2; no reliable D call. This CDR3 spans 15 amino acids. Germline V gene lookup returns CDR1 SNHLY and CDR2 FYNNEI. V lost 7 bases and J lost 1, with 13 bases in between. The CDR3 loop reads CASTYIKGNTGELFF. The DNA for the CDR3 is TGTGCCAGCACGTACATTAAGGGGAACACCGGGGAGCTGTTTTTT.

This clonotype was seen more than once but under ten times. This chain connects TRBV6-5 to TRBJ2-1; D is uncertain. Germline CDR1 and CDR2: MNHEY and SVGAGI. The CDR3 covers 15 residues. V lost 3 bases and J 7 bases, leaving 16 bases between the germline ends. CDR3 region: CASSYGPAAPNEQFF. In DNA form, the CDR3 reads TGTGCCAGCAGTTATGGGCCCGCCGCCCCGAATGAGCAGTTCTTC.

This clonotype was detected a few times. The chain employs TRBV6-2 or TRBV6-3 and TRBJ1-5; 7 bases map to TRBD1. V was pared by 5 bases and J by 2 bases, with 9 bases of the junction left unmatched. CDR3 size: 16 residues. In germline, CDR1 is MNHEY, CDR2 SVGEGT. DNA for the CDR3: TGTGCCAGCAGTCCGCAGGCGGGGACAGGCAATCAGCCCCAGCATTTT. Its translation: CASSPQAGTGNQPQHF.

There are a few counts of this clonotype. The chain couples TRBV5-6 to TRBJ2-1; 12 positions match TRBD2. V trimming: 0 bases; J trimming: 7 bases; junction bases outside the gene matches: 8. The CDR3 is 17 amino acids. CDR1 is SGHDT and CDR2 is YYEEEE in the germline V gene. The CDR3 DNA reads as TGTGCCAGCAGCTTGGGTCTAGCGGGGGGGCCCCTTAATGAGCAGTTCTTC. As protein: CASSLGLAGGPLNEQFF.

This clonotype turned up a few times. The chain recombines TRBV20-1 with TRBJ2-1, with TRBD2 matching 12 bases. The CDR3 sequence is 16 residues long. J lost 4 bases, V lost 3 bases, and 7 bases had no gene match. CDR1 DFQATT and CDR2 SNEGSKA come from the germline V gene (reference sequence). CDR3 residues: CSARPTSGRRYNEQFF. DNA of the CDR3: TGCAGTGCTAGGCCAACTAGCGGGAGGAGGTACAATGAGCAGTTCTTC.

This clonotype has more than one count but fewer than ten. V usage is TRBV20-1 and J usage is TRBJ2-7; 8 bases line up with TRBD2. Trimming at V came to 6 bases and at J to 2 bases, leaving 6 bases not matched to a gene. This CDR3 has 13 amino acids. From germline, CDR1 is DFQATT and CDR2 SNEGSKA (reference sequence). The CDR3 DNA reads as TGCAGTGCGCGGGGACTAGAACCCTACGAGCAGTACTTC. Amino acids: CSARGLEPYEQYF.